The 23 T cell receptor beta chains below come from one sample, sequenced in a study of Graves' ophthalmopathy and Graves' hyperthyroidism. The sequenced template was RNA, covering the TCR beta CDR3 region. HTBI primers primed a first-round RT-PCR, and a second-round multiplex PCR followed. TCRdb recomputed calls from the multiplex PCR reads with MiXCR, one row per CDR3 protein. Here the sample spans under 350,000 distinct CDR3 sequences, 17% being singletons. Material for sequencing was peripheral blood. These receptors were collected from an adult man with Graves' ophthalmopathy.

This clonotype was seen many times. This rearrangement joins TRBV6-2 or TRBV6-3 to TRBJ2-7; the match to TRBD1 covers 7 bases. The CDR3 consists of 13 residues. Trimming cost V 4 bases and J 2 bases; bases outside gene matches: 2. In germline, CDR1 is MNHEY, CDR2 SVGEGT. CDR3 region: CASSWTGPYEQYF. The CDR3, as DNA: TGTGCCAGCAGTTGGACAGGTCCCTACGAGCAGTACTTC.

The chain has TRBV28 and TRBJ1-2; TRBD1 agrees at 10 bases. Looked up from germline, CDR1 is MDHEN and CDR2 is SYDVKM. V shed 8 bases and J 1 base; nucleotides not matched to a gene: 13. This CDR3 is 17 amino acids long. The CDR3 bases are TGTGCCAGCCGGGACAGGGGATTTAGGTCCGATAACTATGGCTACACCTTC. This gives the protein CASRDRGFRSDNYGYTF.

This clonotype was recorded a few times. The chain employs TRBV3-1 and TRBJ1-1, with D maybe TRBD1 (5 bases). This CDR3 spans 15 amino acids. Germline V lookup: CDR1 LGHDT, CDR2 YNNKEL (reference sequence). Trimming took off 2 bases at V and 0 bases at J, with 10 bases between the two ends. CDR3 protein: CASSQRQKMNTEAFF. The DNA of the CDR3 is TGTGCCAGCAGCCAAAGACAGAAGATGAACACTGAAGCTTTCTTT.

This clonotype was found many times. J is TRBJ2-7 and V is TRBV12-3 or TRBV12-4, with TRBD2 matching 9 bases. V dropped 7 bases and J dropped 2; count of bases not matched to a gene: 12. This CDR3 contains 16 residues. CDR3 bases: TGTGCCAGCACCCCTCTGAGCGGGGGGCCCACCTACGAGCAGTACTTC. It translates to CASTPLSGGPTYEQYF.

As for this clonotype: Being one base from a much bigger clone, this may be a read error. The rearrangement links TRBV11-2 to TRBJ2-3, with 14 bases identical to TRBD2. V lost 6 bases and J lost 7; bases outside the gene matches: 9. This CDR3 is 16 amino acids long. The V gene's germline CDR1 is SGHAT and CDR2 FQNNGV. CDR3 in DNA: TGTGCCAGCAGTCCCGGGACTAGCGGGGGTCAGAATACGCAGTATTTT. Its protein product is CASSPGTSGGQNTQYF.

This clonotype was found many times. The rearrangement joins TRBV6-5 to TRBJ1-2, with D tentatively TRBD1 (5 bases). The germline V gene has CDR1 MNHEY and CDR2 SVGAGI. V was cut by 8 bases and J by 2 bases, with 15 bases left in between. The CDR3 runs 14 residues. The CDR3 nucleotides read TGTGCCAGCTCAAGGGGAGGCATCAACTATGGCTACACCTTC. This sequence encodes CASSRGGINYGYTF.

This clonotype has ten or more counts. The chain joins TRBV12-3 or TRBV12-4 to TRBJ1-6; D gene ambiguous. V was clipped by 1 base and J by 7 bases, with 17 bases between them. The CDR3 spans 17 residues. CDR3 residues: CASSLESGRQRNSPLHF. CDR3 sequence (DNA): TGTGCCAGCAGTTTAGAGTCGGGTCGGCAGAGGAATTCACCCCTCCACTTT.

This clonotype was detected many times. The CDR3 region is CSARDVGLGSGELFF. CDR3 in DNA: TGCAGTGCTAGAGATGTCGGACTAGGGTCCGGGGAGCTGTTTTTT. This sequence joins TRBV20-1 and TRBJ2-2; the match to TRBD2 covers 7 bases. Trimming at V came to 0 bases and at J to 6 bases, leaving 7 bases not matched to a gene. The germline V gene encodes CDR1 DFQATT and CDR2 SNEGSKA (reference sequence). There are 15 residues in the CDR3.

This clonotype was counted at least ten times. The chain uses TRBV19 and TRBJ2-7; TRBD1 matches at 9 bases. The CDR3 is made up of 16 amino acids. Trimming at V came to 3 bases and at J to 4 bases, leaving 10 bases not matched to a gene. The germline gives CDR1 LNHDA, CDR2 SQIVND (reference sequence). The CDR3 here is CASSIGVGDRDYEQYF. The CDR3 coding sequence is TGTGCCAGTAGTATTGGAGTGGGGGACAGGGATTACGAGCAGTACTTC.

The chain joins TRBV6-1 to TRBJ2-5; 7 bases map to TRBD2. CDR1 and CDR2 (germline): MNHNS, SASEGT. The CDR3 covers 13 residues. Losses at the gene ends were 6 bases for V and 3 bases for J; bases not matched to a gene: 4. As DNA, the CDR3 is TGTGCCAGCAGCCCCCTAGCGGAAGAGACCCAGTACTTC. Its translation is CASSPLAEETQYF.

This clonotype was counted ten times or more. The chain is built from TRBV6-2 or TRBV6-3 and TRBJ1-2; D not resolved. The CDR3 contains 14 residues. Germline V lookup: CDR1 MNHEY, CDR2 SVGEGT. Trimming shortened V by 3 bases and J by 6 bases, and 14 bases separated the two germline ends. CDR3 in amino acids: CASSYGWTSDGYTF. CDR3 bases: TGTGCCAGCAGTTATGGGTGGACGTCGGATGGCTACACCTTC.

At least ten counts were recorded for this clonotype. The gene calls are TRBV18 and TRBJ1-1, with 9 positions matching TRBD1. Germline V CDR1 and CDR2: KGHSH, LQKENI. V lost 2 bases and J lost 11; bases outside the gene matches: 3. The CDR3 spans 12 residues. The CDR3 bases are TGTGCCAGCTCACCAGGGACAGGGAAGGCTTTCTTT. This encodes CASSPGTGKAFF.

The table lists this clonotype with many counts. The chain employs TRBV6-2 or TRBV6-3 and TRBJ2-5; weak D call: TRBD2 (6 bases). V was trimmed by 5 bases and J by 5 bases, leaving 15 bases between them. Germline loops: CDR1 MNHEY, CDR2 SVGEGT. This CDR3 has 14 residues. CDR3 sequence (DNA): TGTGCCAGCAGTCTGGCGGCGGGGCAGGAGACCCAGTACTTC. Translation: CASSLAAGQETQYF.

This clonotype occurred many times. In DNA form, the CDR3 reads TGTGCCAGCAGCTTAGGCCGGACAGGGACCAATAATTCACCCCTCCACTTT. The encoded protein is CASSLGRTGTNNSPLHF. This chain links TRBV11-2 with TRBJ1-6; 8 bases are a match to TRBD1. From germline, CDR1 is SGHAT and CDR2 FQNNGV. Trimming at V came to 1 base and at J to 5 bases, leaving 7 bases not matched to a gene. The CDR3 contains 17 residues.

This clonotype was counted ten times or more. The V call is TRBV20-1, the J call TRBJ1-2, with 12 positions matching TRBD1. With V trimmed by 5 bases and J by 8 bases, 6 bases remained unmatched. The CDR3 is 13 residues long. Germline loops: CDR1 DFQATT, CDR2 SNEGSKA (reference sequence). The chain's CDR3 is CSADHGTGGGYTF. The DNA of the CDR3 is TGCAGTGCTGACCACGGGACAGGGGGCGGCTACACCTTC.

This clonotype was seen at least ten times. This chain links TRBV30 with TRBJ1-2, with D maybe TRBD1 (6 bases). The CDR3 runs 13 residues. Trimming stripped 0 bases from V and 6 bases from J, with 11 bases between. Germline CDR1 GTSNPN, CDR2 SVGIG (reference sequence). The DNA for the CDR3 is TGTGCCTGGAGTGTTGACAGGCTGGATGGCTACACCTTC. This gives the protein CAWSVDRLDGYTF.

The chain is built from TRBV6-1 and TRBJ1-1; 8 bases are shared with TRBD1. The trim removed 8 bases at V and 0 bases at J, leaving 5 bases unmatched. The CDR3 consists of 14 residues. Germline values: CDR1 MNHNS, CDR2 SASEGT. As DNA, the CDR3 is TGTGCCAGCTTATCACAGGGGGTGAACACTGAAGCTTTCTTT. Translated, it gives CASLSQGVNTEAFF.

The rearrangement links TRBV4-2 to TRBJ2-2; 7 positions match TRBD2. This CDR3 has 18 amino acids. Unmatched junction bases numbered 12, after V lost 3 bases and J lost 2 bases. CDR1 LGHNA and CDR2 YNFKEQ come from the germline V gene. The CDR3 reads CASSQKLARPSNTGELFF. The CDR3 bases are TGTGCCAGCAGCCAGAAACTAGCGAGACCGTCCAACACCGGGGAGCTGTTTTTT.

In its sample, this clonotype was seen many times. J is TRBJ1-6 and V is TRBV7-2, with 7 bases lining up with TRBD1. The CDR3 runs 17 residues. CDR1 and CDR2 from the germline V gene are SGHTA and FQGNSA. V lost 1 base, J lost 3 bases, and 6 bases stayed unmatched. CDR3 residues: CASSLGGGVRYNSPLHF. CDR3 DNA: TGTGCCAGCAGCTTAGGAGGGGGCGTACGCTATAATTCACCCCTCCACTTT.

This clonotype was observed many times. The V and J genes are TRBV18 and TRBJ1-2, with TRBD1 matching 8 bases. Germline CDR1 reads KGHSH; CDR2 reads LQKENI. J was trimmed by 4 bases and V by 5 bases; bases with no gene match: 9. The CDR3 is 15 residues long. DNA for the CDR3: TGTGCCAGCTCAAAAGACAGGGGTGATACCTATGGCTACACCTTC. It yields the protein CASSKDRGDTYGYTF.

This clonotype was seen at least ten times. The chain combines TRBV2 with TRBJ1-5; D not certain. The CDR3 is 16 amino acids. The V end was cut by 3 bases, the J end by 2 bases, with 14 bases between. Germline-derived CDR1 and CDR2 are SNHLY and FYNNEI. The CDR3 nucleotides are TGTGCCAGCAGTGACCCCGCAGCGGGCGGCAATCAGCCCCAGCATTTT. Translation: CASSDPAAGGNQPQHF.

This clonotype has ten or more counts. The chain couples TRBV5-1 to TRBJ2-5, with a possible D match to TRBD2 (5 bases). The CDR3 totals 14 residues. V dropped 6 bases and J dropped 2 bases, with 14 bases sitting between them. The germline CDR1 and CDR2 sequences are SGHRS and YFSETQ. CDR3 residues: CASMRESPQETQYF. The CDR3 DNA is TGCGCCAGCATGAGGGAGTCCCCACAAGAGACCCAGTACTTC.

At least ten counts were recorded for this clonotype. The chain employs TRBV28 and TRBJ1-5; D call uncertain. The CDR3 extends over 12 amino acids. From germline, CDR1 is MDHEN and CDR2 SYDVKM. The V end lost 2 bases, the J end lost 5 bases, and 4 bases lay between the germline ends. The CDR3 DNA follows: TGTGCCAGCAGTTTACTGGATCAGCCCCAGCATTTT. Its protein is CASSLLDQPQHF.